The 4 T cell receptor beta chains given below trace back to one sample, sequenced in a study of blood T cells in healthy people across ages. A second PCR of 7 to 11 cycles used a sample-barcoded 5' primer and a J-beta primer mix. Using its own MiXCR run on the 5' RACE reads, TCRdb lists one record per CDR3 protein. The sample lists 700,000 or so distinct CDR3 sequences, 22% occurring once. The sample taken for sequencing was blood. Source of these receptors: a man aged 65 to 79 in good health.

This clonotype was picked up a small number of times. The chain links TRBV20-1 to TRBJ2-2; D is unclear. The germline gives CDR1 DFQATT, CDR2 SNEGSKA (reference sequence). CDR3 length: 13 residues. V was shortened by 1 base and J by 0 bases, with 3 bases between the two germline ends. In DNA, the CDR3 is TGCAGTGCTAGAGTTCCGAACACCGGGGAGCTGTTTTTT. Amino acid sequence: CSARVPNTGELFF.

The chain links TRBV20-1 to TRBJ1-2; no clear D. Germline V CDR1 and CDR2: DFQATT, SNEGSKA (reference sequence). V was clipped by 2 bases and J by 4 bases, with 20 bases between them. The CDR3 runs 16 residues. The CDR3 DNA is TGCAGTGCTAGACGACCCCGTGGGCAAAAGAGCTATGGCTACACCTTC. Its protein product is CSARRPRGQKSYGYTF.

The rearrangement links TRBV12-3 or TRBV12-4 to TRBJ2-2; D is unresolved. The CDR3 totals 16 residues. Trimming removed 1 base at V and 0 bases at J, with 9 bases between. The CDR3: CASSLVSAANTGELFF. The CDR3 DNA reads TGTGCCAGCAGTTTAGTGTCGGCAGCGAACACCGGGGAGCTGTTTTTT.

This chain connects TRBV6-5 to TRBJ2-2; no clear D. In germline, CDR1 is MNHEY, CDR2 SVGAGI. The CDR3 spans 17 residues. V lost 2 bases and J lost 0, with 13 bases in between. The CDR3 loop is CASSYDPASPNTGELFF. DNA for the CDR3: TGTGCCAGCAGTTACGACCCAGCAAGCCCGAACACCGGGGAGCTGTTTTTT.